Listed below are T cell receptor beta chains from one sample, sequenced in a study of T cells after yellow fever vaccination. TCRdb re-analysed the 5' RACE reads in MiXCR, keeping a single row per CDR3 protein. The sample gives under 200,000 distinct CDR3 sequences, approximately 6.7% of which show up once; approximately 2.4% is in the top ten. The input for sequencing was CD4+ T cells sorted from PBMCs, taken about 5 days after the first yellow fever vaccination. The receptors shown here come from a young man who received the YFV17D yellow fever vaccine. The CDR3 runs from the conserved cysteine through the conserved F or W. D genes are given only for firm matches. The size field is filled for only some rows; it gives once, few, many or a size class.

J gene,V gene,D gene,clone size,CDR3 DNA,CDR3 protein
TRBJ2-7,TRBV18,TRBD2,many,TGTGCCAGCTCACCGACTAGCGGTCCGTCCTACGAGCAGTACTTC,CASSPTSGPSYEQYF
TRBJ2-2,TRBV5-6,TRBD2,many,TGTGCCAGCACCCTAATTATAACTAGCGACGGGGAGCTGTTTTTT,CASTLIITSDGELFF
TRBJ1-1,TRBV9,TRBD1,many,TGTGCCAGCAGCACCGGGACAGGGGCGAAGATTACTGAAGCTTTCTTT,CASSTGTGAKITEAFF
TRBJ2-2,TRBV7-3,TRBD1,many,TGTGCCAGCAGCCCTAACAGGGGGAGAACCGGGGAGCTGTTTTTT,CASSPNRGRTGELFF
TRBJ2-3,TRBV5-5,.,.,TGTGCCAGCAGCTTGGTGTATCCCCTTATGTCTGATACGCAGTATTTT,CASSLVYPLMSDTQYF
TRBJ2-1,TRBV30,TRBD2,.,TGTGCCTGGAGTGCGGGGGGGCCCTACAATGGGCAGTTCTTC,CAWSAGGPYNGQFF
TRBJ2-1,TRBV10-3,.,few,TGTGCCACCCAAAGCTCCGCCGTAGTGGGGGGTGAGCAGTTCTTC,CATQSSAVVGGEQFF
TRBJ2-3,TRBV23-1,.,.,TGCGCCAGCTGGGACAGCACAGATACGCAGTATTTT,CASWDSTDTQYF
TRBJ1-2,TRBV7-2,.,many,TGTGCCAGCAGCCCTCGGGACACCCTATACTATGGCTACACCTTC,CASSPRDTLYYGYTF
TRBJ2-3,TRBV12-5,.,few,TGTGCTAGTGGTTTGGTAGAGGGATGGGTAGTTAGCACAGATACGCAGTATTTT,CASGLVEGWVVSTDTQYF
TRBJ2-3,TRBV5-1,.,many,TGCGCCAGCAGCTTGCGGGAACCTAGCACAGATACGCAGTATTTT,CASSLREPSTDTQYF
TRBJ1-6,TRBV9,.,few,TGTGCCAGCAACTCCGGACAGAACTATAATTCACCCCTCCACTTT,CASNSGQNYNSPLHF
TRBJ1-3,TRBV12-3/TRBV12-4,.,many,TGTGCCAGCAGTTTATTCGGGACGAGCTCTGGAAACACCATATATTTT,CASSLFGTSSGNTIYF
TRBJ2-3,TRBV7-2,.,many,TGTGCCAGCAGCCGAACGTCCCTCAGCGATACGCAGTATTTT,CASSRTSLSDTQYF
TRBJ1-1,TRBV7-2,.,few,TGTGCCAGCAGCTTGTCGTTGTGGGAGGCTTTCTTT,CASSLSLWEAFF
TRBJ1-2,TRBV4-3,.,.,TGCGCCAGCAGCCAAGAAACATGGGAAGGCTATGGCTACACCTTC,CASSQETWEGYGYTF
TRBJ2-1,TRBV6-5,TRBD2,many,TGTGCCAGCAGTTTATCGTCTAGCGGGGAGTACAATGAGCAGTTCTTC,CASSLSSSGEYNEQFF
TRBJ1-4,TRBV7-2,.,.,TGTGCCAGCAGCTTACAGGGAAGTGAAAAACTGTTTTTT,CASSLQGSEKLFF
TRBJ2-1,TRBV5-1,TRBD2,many,TGCGCCAGCAGCTTGGGGGCTAGCGGGGGGGCCGATGAGCAGTTCTTC,CASSLGASGGADEQFF
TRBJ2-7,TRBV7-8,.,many,TGTGCCAGCAGCTTAGTGGCTGGAGCCCCGGTTGAGCAGTACTTC,CASSLVAGAPVEQYF
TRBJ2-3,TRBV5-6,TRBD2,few,TGTGCCAGCAGTCCCGGGGGGGGGGCAGATACGCAGTATTTT,CASSPGGGADTQYF
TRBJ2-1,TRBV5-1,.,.,TGCGCCAGCAGCTTGACGGTAGCCAATGAGCAGTTCTTC,CASSLTVANEQFF
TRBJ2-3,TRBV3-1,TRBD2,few,TGTGCCAGCAGCCAAGATGCGGGGGGCCGCACAGATACGCAGTATTTT,CASSQDAGGRTDTQYF
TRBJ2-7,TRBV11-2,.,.,TGTGCCAGCAGCTTTTACAACGAGCAGTACTTC,CASSFYNEQYF